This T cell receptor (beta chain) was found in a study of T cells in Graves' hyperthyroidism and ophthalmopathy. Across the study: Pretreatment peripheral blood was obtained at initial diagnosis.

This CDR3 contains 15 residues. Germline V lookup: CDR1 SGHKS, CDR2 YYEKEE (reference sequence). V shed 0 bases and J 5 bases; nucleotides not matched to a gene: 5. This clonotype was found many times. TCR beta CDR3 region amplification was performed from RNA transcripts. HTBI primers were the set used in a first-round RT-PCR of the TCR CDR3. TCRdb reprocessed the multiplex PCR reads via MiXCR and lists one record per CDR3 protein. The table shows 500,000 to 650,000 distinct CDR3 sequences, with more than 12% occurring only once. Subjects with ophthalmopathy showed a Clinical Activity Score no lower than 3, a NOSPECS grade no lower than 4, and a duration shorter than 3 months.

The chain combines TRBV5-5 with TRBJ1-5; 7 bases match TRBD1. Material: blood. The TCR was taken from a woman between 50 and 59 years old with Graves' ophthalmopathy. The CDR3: CASSLEWDSDQPQHF. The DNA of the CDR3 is TGTGCCAGCAGCTTGGAGTGGGACAGCGATCAGCCCCAGCATTTT.